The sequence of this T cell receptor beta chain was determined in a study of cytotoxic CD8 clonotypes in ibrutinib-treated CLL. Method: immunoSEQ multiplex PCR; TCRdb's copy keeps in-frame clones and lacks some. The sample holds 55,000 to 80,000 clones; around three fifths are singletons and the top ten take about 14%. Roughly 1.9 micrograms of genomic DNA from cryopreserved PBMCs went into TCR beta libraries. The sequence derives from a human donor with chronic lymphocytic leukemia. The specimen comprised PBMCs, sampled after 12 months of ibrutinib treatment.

The DNA of the CDR3 is TGCGCCAGCAGCCAAGATCGCCGCAGGGGATTAGATAGTACGCAGTATTTT. Residues: CASSQDRRRGLDSTQYF. This chain joins TRBV4-1 and TRBJ2-3; a possible D gene is TRBD1 (6 bases). Germline V gene lookup returns CDR1 MGHRA and CDR2 YSYEKL. V shed 0 bases and J shed 8 bases, with 21 bases lying between them. This CDR3 region has 17 residues.